The 7 T cell receptor beta chains in this list originate from one sample, sequenced in a study of blood T cell repertoires in COVID-19. TCRdb's table, derived via immunoSEQ multiplex PCR, lists solely in-frame clones and lacks some. Of 55,000 to 70,000 clones detected, about 82% appear once; the ten largest clones hold 3.5% to 4.5%. Sequencing input: peripheral blood. These receptors all stem from a man aged 50 to 60 with acute or convalescent COVID-19.

The chain combines TRBV5-4 with TRBJ2-4; TRBD2 agrees at 8 bases. Losses at the gene ends were 4 bases for V and 1 base for J; bases not matched to a gene: 4. CDR1 and CDR2 from the germline V gene are SGHNT and YYREEE (reference sequence). The CDR3 length is 15 residues. The chain's CDR3 is CASSITSGAKNIQYF. CDR3 nucleotides: TGTGCCAGCAGCATTACTAGCGGCGCCAAAAACATTCAGTACTTC. Drawing the rest from reference TRBV5-4 and TRBJ2-4, the complete variable domain is ETGVTQSPTHLIKTRGQQVTLRCSSQSGHNTVSWYQQALGQGPQFIFQYYREEENGRGNFPPRFSGLQFPNYSSELNVNALELDDSALYLCASSITSGAKNIQYFGAGTRLSVL.

J is TRBJ2-7 and V is TRBV30; no clear D. Trimming left V 0 bases short and J 3 bases short, with 9 bases between. The CDR3 contains 13 residues. Germline V CDR1 and CDR2: GTSNPN, SVGIG (reference sequence). As DNA, the CDR3 is TGTGCCTGGAGTGTTTCCTACCGCTACGAGCAGTACTTC. Translated: CAWSVSYRYEQYF.

This chain links TRBV19 with TRBJ2-6; 7 bases are a match to TRBD1. Germline CDR1 LNHDA, CDR2 SQIVND (reference sequence). The CDR3 extends over 16 amino acids. V was pared by 5 bases and J by 1 base, with 5 bases of the junction left unmatched. The CDR3 is CASSPRGQSGANVLTF. DNA of the CDR3: TGTGCCAGTAGTCCCCGGGGACAGTCTGGGGCCAACGTCCTGACTTTC.

This rearrangement joins TRBV30 to TRBJ1-4; D is uncertain. V lost 2 bases and J 7 bases, leaving 5 bases between the germline ends. The CDR3 has 11 amino acids. In germline, CDR1 is GTSNPN, CDR2 SVGIG (reference sequence). For the CDR3, the DNA is TGTGCCTGGAGTCCCAGTGAAAAACTGTTTTTT. It translates to CAWSPSEKLFF. Looking up the rest from reference TRBV30 and TRBJ1-4 gives the full variable domain: SQTIHQWPATLVQPVGSPLSLECTVEGTSNPNLYWYRQAAGRGLQLLFYSVGIGQISSEVPQNLSASRPQDRQFILSSKKLLLSDSGFYLCAWSPSEKLFFGSGTQLSVL.

The chain has TRBV7-9 and TRBJ1-1; perhaps TRBD1 as D (6 bases). Trimming took 11 bases from V and 0 from J, leaving 13 bases between them. From germline, CDR1 is SEHNR and CDR2 FQNEAQ (reference sequence). There are 13 residues in the CDR3. The CDR3 region is CASRRDMNTEAFF. DNA of the CDR3: TGTGCCTCCCGCAGGGACATGAACACTGAAGCTTTCTTT.

This clone was counted between two and nine times. V and J are TRBV27 and TRBJ2-7; TRBD1 matches 7 bases. Trimming removed 3 bases from V and 5 bases from J; junction bases left unmatched: 4. Germline assignment: CDR1 MNHEY and CDR2 SMNVEV (reference sequence). This CDR3 is 13 amino acids long. The CDR3 nucleotides are TGTGCCAGCAGTTTTAACAGGGGCCACGAGCAGTACTTC. Translating gives CASSFNRGHEQYF.

The V and J genes are TRBV6-5 and TRBJ2-1; 7 bases match TRBD2. Germline lookup yields CDR1 MNHEY and CDR2 SVGAGI. The ends lost 6 bases at V and 7 bases at J; junction bases unmatched: 3. CDR3 length: 12 amino acids. The CDR3 spells CASSGGWNEQFF. The CDR3 nucleotides are TGTGCCAGCAGCGGGGGGTGGAATGAGCAGTTCTTC.